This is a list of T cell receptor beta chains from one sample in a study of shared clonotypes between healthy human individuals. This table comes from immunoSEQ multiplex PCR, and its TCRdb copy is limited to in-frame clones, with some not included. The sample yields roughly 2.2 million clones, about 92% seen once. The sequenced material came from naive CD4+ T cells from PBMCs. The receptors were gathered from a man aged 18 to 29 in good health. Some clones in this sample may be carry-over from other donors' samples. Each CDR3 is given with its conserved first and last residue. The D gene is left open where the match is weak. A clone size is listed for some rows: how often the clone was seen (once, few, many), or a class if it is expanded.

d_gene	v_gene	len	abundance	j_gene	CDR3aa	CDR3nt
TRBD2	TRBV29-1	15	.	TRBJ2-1	CSVDTSGTAYNEQFF	TGCAGCGTTGATACTAGCGGGACCGCTTACAATGAGCAGTTCTTC
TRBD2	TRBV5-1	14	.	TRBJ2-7	CASSPGLASYEQYF	TGCGCCAGCAGTCCTGGACTAGCGTCCTACGAGCAGTACTTC
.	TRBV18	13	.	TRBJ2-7	CASSGGLSYEQYF	TGTGCCAGCTCGGGGGGTCTCTCCTACGAGCAGTACTTC
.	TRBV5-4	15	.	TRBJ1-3	CASSSAGTRGNTIYF	TGTGCCAGCAGCTCGGCCGGGACAAGGGGAAACACCATATATTTT
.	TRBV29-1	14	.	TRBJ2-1	CSVVEGLGYNEQFF	TGCAGCGTTGTTGAGGGACTGGGATACAATGAGCAGTTCTTC
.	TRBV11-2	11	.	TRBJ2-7	CASSLRDEQYF	TGTGCCAGCAGCTTACGGGATGAGCAGTACTTC
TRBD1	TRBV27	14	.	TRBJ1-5	CARLTGGPNQPQHF	TGTGCCAGATTGACAGGGGGGCCTAATCAGCCCCAGCATTTT
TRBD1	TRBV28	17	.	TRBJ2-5	CATSAGQGTGYQETQYF	TGTGCCACCTCCGCAGGACAGGGGACGGGGTACCAAGAGACCCAGTACTTC
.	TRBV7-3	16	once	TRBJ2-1	CASSSTPSGTYNEQFF	TGTGCCAGCAGCTCGACGCCCTCCGGTACCTACAATGAGCAGTTCTTC
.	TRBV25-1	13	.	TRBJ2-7	CASRSDRTYEQYF	TGTGCCAGCAGGTCGGATCGGACGTACGAGCAGTACTTC
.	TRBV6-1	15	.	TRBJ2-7	CASIAGPGNSYEQYF	TGTGCCAGCATCGCGGGGCCGGGGAACTCCTACGAGCAGTACTTC
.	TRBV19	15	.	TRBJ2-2	CASTPDSVNTGELFF	TGTGCCAGTACCCCCGACTCCGTAAACACCGGGGAGCTGTTTTTT
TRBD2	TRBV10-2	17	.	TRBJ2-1	CASRASGRPSSYNEQFF	TGCGCCAGCAGAGCTAGCGGGAGGCCGAGCTCCTACAATGAGCAGTTCTTC
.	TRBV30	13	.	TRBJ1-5	CAWSSGSNQPQHF	TGTGCCTGGTCCTCAGGGAGCAATCAGCCCCAGCATTTT
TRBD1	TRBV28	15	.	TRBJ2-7	CASSLPTGVSGEQYF	TGTGCCAGCAGTTTGCCGACAGGGGTTAGCGGCGAGCAGTACTTC
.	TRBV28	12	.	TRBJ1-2	CASSLEGYGYTF	TGTGCCAGCAGTTTGGAGGGTTATGGCTACACCTTC
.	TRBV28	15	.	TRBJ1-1	CASSATGRENTEAFF	TGTGCCAGCAGCGCGACCGGACGAGAGAACACTGAAGCTTTCTTT
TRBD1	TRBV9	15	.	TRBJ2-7	CASSVEGGPFYEQYF	TGTGCCAGCAGCGTAGAAGGGGGCCCCTTCTACGAGCAGTACTTC
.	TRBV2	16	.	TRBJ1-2	CASSRLIEGPSYGYTF	TGTGCCAGCAGTCGGCTGATCGAAGGGCCTTCGTATGGCTACACCTTC
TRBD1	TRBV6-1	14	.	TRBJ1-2	CASRGQGLGYGYTF	TGTGCCAGCAGGGGACAGGGTTTGGGCTATGGCTACACCTTC
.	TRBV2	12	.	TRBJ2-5	CASSQVRETQYF	TGTGCCAGCAGTCAGGTGCGGGAGACCCAGTACTTC
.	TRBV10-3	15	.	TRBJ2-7	CAISDIGAPGDEQYF	TGTGCCATCAGTGATATTGGGGCGCCGGGAGACGAGCAGTACTTC
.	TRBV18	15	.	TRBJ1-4	CASSPPVGANEKLFF	TGTGCCAGCTCACCACCGGTAGGAGCTAATGAAAAACTGTTTTTT
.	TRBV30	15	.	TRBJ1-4	CAWSVGVRDGEKLFF	TGTGCCTGGAGTGTAGGGGTCAGGGACGGAGAAAAACTGTTTTTT